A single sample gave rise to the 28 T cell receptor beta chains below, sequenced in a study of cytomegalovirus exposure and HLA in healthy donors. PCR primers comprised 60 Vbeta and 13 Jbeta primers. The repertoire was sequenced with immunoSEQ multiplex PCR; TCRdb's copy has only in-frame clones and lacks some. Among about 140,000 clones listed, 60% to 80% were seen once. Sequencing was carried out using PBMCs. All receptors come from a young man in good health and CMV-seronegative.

CDR3 coding DNA: TGTGCCAGTAGACCCCCCGTTGGGGGACAGGTGAATCAGCCCCAGCATTTT. The encoded protein is CASRPPVGGQVNQPQHF. This chain links TRBV19 with TRBJ1-5, with TRBD1 identical over 8 bases. This CDR3 comprises 17 residues. V trimming: 6 bases; J trimming: 4 bases; junction bases outside the gene matches: 14. The germline CDR1 and CDR2 sequences are LNHDA and SQIVND (reference sequence).

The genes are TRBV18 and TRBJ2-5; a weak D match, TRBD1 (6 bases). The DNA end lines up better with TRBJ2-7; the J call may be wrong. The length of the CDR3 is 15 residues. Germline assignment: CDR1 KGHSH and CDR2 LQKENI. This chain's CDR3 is CASSPPTGILYEQYF. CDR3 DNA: TGTGCCAGCTCACCACCAACAGGGATCCTCTACGAGCAGTACTTC.

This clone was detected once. Written as DNA, the CDR3 is TGTGCCAGCAGCTTGGGCAGGGCCCCCCGCTATGGCTACACCTTC. Translating it yields CASSLGRAPRYGYTF. The chain uses TRBV13 and TRBJ1-2; D possibly corresponds to TRBD1 (5 bases). Germline lookup yields CDR1 PRHDT and CDR2 FYEKMQ (reference sequence). Trimming took 3 bases from V and 4 from J, leaving 15 bases between them. CDR3 length: 15 residues.

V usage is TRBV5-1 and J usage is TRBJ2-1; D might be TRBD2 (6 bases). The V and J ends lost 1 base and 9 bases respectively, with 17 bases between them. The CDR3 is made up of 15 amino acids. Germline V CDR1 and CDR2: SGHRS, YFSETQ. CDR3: CASSLLGGSAGEQFF. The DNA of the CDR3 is TGCGCCAGCAGCTTGCTCGGGGGTTCTGCTGGTGAGCAGTTCTTC.

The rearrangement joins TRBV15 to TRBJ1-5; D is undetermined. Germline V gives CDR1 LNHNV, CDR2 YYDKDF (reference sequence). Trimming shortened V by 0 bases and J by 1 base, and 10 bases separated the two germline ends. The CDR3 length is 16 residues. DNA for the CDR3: TGTGCCACCAGCAGAGATCTAGTGGAGAGCAATCAGCCCCAGCATTTT. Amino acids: CATSRDLVESNQPQHF.

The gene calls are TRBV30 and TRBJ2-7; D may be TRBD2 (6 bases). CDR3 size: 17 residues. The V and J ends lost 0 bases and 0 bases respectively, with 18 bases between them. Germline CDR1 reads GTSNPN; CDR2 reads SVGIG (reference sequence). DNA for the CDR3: TGTGCCTGGAGTGTAAGATTGGGAGGAATTAGCTCCTACGAGCAGTACTTC. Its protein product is CAWSVRLGGISSYEQYF. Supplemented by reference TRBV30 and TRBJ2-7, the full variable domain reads SQTIHQWPATLVQPVGSPLSLECTVEGTSNPNLYWYRQAAGRGLQLLFYSVGIGQISSEVPQNLSASRPQDRQFILSSKKLLLSDSGFYLCAWSVRLGGISSYEQYFGPGTRLTVT.

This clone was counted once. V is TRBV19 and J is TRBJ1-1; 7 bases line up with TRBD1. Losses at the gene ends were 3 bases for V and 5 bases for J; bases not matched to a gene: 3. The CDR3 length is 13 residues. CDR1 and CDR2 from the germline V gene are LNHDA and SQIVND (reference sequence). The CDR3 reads CASSITGETEAFF. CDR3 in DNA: TGTGCCAGTAGTATTACAGGGGAAACTGAAGCTTTCTTT.

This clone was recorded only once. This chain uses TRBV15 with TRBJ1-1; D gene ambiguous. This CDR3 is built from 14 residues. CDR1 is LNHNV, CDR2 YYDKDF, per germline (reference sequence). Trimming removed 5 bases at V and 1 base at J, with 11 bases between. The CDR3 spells CATSRAPKNTEAFF. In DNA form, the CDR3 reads TGTGCCACCAGCCGTGCCCCTAAGAACACTGAAGCTTTCTTT.

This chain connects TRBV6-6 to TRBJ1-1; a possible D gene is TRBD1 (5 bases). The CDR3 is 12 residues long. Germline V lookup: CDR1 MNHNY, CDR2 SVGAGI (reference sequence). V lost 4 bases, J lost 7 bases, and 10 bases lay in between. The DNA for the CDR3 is TGTGCCAGCAGTTCAGACAGCCTTGAAGCTTTCTTT. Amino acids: CASSSDSLEAFF.

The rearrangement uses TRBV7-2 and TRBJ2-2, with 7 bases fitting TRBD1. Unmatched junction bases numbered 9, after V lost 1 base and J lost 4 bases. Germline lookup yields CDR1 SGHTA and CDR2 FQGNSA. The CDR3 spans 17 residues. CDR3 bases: TGTGCCAGCAGCTTAGGAGGGGGCTGGGGGATCACCGGGGAGCTGTTTTTT. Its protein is CASSLGGGWGITGELFF.

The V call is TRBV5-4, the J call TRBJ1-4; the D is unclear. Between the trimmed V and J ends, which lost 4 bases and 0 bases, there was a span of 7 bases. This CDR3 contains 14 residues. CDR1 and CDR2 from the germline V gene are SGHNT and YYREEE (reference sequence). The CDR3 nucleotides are TGTGCCAGCAGCCCGGGAACAACTAATGAAAAACTGTTTTTT. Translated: CASSPGTTNEKLFF.

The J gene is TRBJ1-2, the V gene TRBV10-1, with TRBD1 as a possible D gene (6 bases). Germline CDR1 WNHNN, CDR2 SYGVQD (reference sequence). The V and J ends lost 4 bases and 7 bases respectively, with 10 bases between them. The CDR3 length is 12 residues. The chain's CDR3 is CASSVQGRGYTF. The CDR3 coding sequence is TGCGCCAGCAGTGTACAGGGACGTGGCTACACCTTC.

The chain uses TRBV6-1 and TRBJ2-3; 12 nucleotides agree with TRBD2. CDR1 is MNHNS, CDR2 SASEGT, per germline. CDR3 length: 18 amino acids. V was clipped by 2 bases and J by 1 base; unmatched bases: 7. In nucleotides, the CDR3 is TGTGCCAGCAGTGAATCCTGGCTAGCGGGGGGGGGCACAGATACGCAGTATTTT. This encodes CASSESWLAGGGTDTQYF.

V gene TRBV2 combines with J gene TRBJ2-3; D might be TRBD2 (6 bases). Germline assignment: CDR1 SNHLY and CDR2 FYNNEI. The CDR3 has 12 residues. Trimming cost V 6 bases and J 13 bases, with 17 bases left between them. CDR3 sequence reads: CASRARDFEKYF. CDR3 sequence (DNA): TGTGCCAGCAGGGCCCGGGACTTCGAAAAGTATTTT.

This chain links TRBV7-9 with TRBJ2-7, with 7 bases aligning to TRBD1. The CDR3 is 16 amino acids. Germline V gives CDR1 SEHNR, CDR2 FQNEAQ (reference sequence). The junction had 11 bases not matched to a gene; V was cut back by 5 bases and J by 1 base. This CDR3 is CASSTPGTEGSYEQYF. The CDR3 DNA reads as TGTGCCAGCAGCACCCCCGGGACAGAAGGATCCTACGAGCAGTACTTC.

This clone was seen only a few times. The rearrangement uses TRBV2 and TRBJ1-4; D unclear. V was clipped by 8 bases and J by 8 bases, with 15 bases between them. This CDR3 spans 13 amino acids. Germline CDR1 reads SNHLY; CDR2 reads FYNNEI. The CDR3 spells CASSTSAGEKLFF. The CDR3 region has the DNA TGTGCCAGCTCGACTTCTGCGGGCGAAAAACTGTTTTTT.

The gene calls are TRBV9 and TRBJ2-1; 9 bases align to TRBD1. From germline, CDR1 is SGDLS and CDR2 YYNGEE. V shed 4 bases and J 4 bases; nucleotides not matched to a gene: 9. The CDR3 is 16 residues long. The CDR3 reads CASSPRRGTGYNEQFF. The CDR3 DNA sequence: TGTGCCAGCAGCCCCCGAAGGGGGACAGGGTACAATGAGCAGTTCTTC.

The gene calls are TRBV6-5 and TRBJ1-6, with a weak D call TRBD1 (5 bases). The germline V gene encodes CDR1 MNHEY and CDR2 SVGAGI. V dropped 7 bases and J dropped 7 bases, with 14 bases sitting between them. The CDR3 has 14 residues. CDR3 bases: TGTGCCAGCAACGGGGGACTGGCAAATTCACCCCTCCACTTT. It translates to CASNGGLANSPLHF.

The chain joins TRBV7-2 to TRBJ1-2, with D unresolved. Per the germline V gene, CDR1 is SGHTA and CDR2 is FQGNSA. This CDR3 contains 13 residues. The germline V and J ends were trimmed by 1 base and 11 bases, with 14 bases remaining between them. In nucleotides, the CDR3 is TGTGCCAGCAGCTTAGGGCAGGAAATTGGGTACACCTTC. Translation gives CASSLGQEIGYTF.

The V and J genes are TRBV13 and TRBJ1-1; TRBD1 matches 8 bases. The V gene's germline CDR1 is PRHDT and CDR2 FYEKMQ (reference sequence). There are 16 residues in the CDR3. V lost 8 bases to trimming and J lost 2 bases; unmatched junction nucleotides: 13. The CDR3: CASGGYRGRRNTEAFF. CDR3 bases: TGTGCCAGCGGGGGCTACAGGGGGAGAAGAAACACTGAAGCTTTCTTT.

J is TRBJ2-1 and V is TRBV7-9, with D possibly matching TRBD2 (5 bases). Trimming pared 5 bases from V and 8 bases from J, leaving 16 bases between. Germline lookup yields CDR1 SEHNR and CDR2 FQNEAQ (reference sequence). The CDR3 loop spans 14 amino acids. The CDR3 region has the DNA TGTGCCAGCAGCCCCCGGGGTGGTTCGGATGAGCAGTTCTTC. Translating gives CASSPRGGSDEQFF.

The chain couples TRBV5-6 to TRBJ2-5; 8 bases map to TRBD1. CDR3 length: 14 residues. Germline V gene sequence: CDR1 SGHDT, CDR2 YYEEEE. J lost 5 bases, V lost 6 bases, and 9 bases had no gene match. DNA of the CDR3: TGTGCCAGCACGAGGGCAGGGGGCGCCGAGACCCAGTACTTC. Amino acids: CASTRAGGAETQYF.

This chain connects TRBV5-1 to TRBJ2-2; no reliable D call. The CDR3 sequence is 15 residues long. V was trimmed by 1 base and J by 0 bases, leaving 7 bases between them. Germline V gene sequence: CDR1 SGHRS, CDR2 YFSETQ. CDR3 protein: CASSLITANTGELFF. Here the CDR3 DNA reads TGCGCCAGCAGCTTGATAACGGCGAACACCGGGGAGCTGTTTTTT. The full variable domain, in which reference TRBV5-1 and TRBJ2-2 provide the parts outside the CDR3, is KAGVTQTPRYLIKTRGQQVTLSCSPISGHRSVSWYQQTPGQGLQFLFEYFSETQRNKGNFPGRFSGRQFSNSRSEMNVSTLELGDSALYLCASSLITANTGELFFGEGSRLTVL.

CDR3 residues: CAISGWGNTIYF. CDR3 DNA sequence: TGTGCCATCAGCGGTTGGGGAAACACCATATATTTT. J is TRBJ1-3 and V is TRBV10-3; D remains unclear. Germline CDR1 reads ENHRY; CDR2 reads SYGVKD. With 6 bases removed from V and 4 bases from J, the gap between germline ends came to 7 bases. This CDR3 spans 12 amino acids.

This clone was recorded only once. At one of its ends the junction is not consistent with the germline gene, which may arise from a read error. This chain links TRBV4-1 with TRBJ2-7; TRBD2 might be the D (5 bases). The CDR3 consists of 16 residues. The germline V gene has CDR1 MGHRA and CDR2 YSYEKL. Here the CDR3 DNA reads TGCGCCGGCAGCCAAGATAAGGAGGACCCCTCCTACGAGCAGTACTTC. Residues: CAGSQDKEDPSYEQYF.

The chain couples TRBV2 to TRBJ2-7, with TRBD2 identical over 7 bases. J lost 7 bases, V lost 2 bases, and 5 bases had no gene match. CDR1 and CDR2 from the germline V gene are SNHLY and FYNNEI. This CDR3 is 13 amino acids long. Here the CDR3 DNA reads TGTGCCAGCAGTGAAATACTAGCGCAGGAGCAGTACTTC. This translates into CASSEILAQEQYF. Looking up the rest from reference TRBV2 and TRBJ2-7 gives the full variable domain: EPEVTQTPSHQVTQMGQEVILRCVPISNHLYFYWYRQILGQKVEFLVSFYNNEISEKSEIFDDQFSVERPDGSNFTLKIRSTKLEDSAMYFCASSEILAQEQYFGPGTRLTVT.

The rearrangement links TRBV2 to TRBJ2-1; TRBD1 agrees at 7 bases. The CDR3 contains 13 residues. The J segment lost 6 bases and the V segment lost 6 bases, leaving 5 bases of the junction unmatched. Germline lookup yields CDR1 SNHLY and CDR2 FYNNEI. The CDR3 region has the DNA TGTGCCAGCAGATCACAGGGGTCCAATGAGCAGTTCTTC. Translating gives CASRSQGSNEQFF. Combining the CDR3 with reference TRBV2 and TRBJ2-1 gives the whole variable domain EPEVTQTPSHQVTQMGQEVILRCVPISNHLYFYWYRQILGQKVEFLVSFYNNEISEKSEIFDDQFSVERPDGSNFTLKIRSTKLEDSAMYFCASRSQGSNEQFFGPGTRLTVL.

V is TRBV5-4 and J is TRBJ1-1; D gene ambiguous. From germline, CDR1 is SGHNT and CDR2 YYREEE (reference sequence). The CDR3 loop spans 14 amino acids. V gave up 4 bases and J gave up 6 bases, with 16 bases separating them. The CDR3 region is CASSHSTGSPEAFF. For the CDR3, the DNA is TGTGCCAGCAGCCACTCGACGGGGAGCCCTGAAGCTTTCTTT.